The present T cell receptor (beta chain) was sequenced within a study of OX40 agonist ivuxolimab in advanced cancers. This clone was counted a single time. Produced via immunoSEQ multiplex PCR; TCRdb's table is partial and in-frame only. The data show approximately 62,000 clones, approximately 92% seen once. V lost 7 bases, J lost 3 bases, and 4 bases stayed unmatched. From germline, CDR1 is SGHAT and CDR2 FQNNGV. The CDR3 contains 14 residues. The investigators sampled blood at baseline, at cycle 4 day 1, and at cycle 7 day 1. This sequence was found in an adult with an advanced solid tumor such as melanoma, head and neck, liver or kidney cancer. The chain recombines TRBV11-2 with TRBJ2-2; the match to TRBD1 covers 8 bases. This specimen consisted of CD4+ or CD8+ T cells sorted from blood, obtained in a trial of the OX40 agonist ivuxolimab. DNA for the CDR3: TGTGCCAGCAAAGGACAGGGACACACCGGGGAGCTGTTTTTT. This gives the protein CASKGQGHTGELFF.